This is a list of T cell receptor beta chains from one sample in a study of identical twins. MiXCR was run by TCRdb on the 5' RACE reads, yielding one entry per CDR3 protein. The sample includes 500,000 or so distinct CDR3 sequences, 14% of them seen just once. The data were also submitted as part of a second study, on yellow fever vaccine responses in identical twins.

Sequencing input: CD4+ T cells sorted from blood. These receptors came from a woman between 18 and 30 years old in good health. Both conserved end residues are part of each CDR3. D genes are given only for firm matches. Size is stated for part of the rows, as once, few or many counts, or as a class when the clone is expanded.

D: NA; V: TRBV15; size: many; J: TRBJ2-3; DNA: TGTGCCACCAGGACACAGGGAAACGCAGATACGCAGTATTTT; CDR3: CATRTQGNADTQYF
D: NA; V: TRBV18; size: NA; J: TRBJ1-5; DNA: TGTGCCAGCTCACCTAAAGATAGCAATCAGCCCCAGCATTTT; CDR3: CASSPKDSNQPQHF
D: TRBD2; V: TRBV7-2; size: few; J: TRBJ2-1; DNA: TGTGCCAGCAGCTTAGTCCTAGCGGGATTCTACAATGAGCAGTTCTTC; CDR3: CASSLVLAGFYNEQFF
D: TRBD2; V: TRBV27; size: NA; J: TRBJ2-7; DNA: TGTGCCAGCAGTTTCGGACTAGCGGGAGATTACGAGCAGTACTTC; CDR3: CASSFGLAGDYEQYF
D: NA; V: TRBV5-5; size: NA; J: TRBJ1-6; DNA: TGTGCCAGCAGCTTCATCAGTGGCGGTAATTCACCCCTCCACTTT; CDR3: CASSFISGGNSPLHF
D: NA; V: TRBV4-3; size: NA; J: TRBJ2-3; DNA: TGCGCCAGCAGCCAATCCTGGGACTCCACAGATACGCAGTATTTT; CDR3: CASSQSWDSTDTQYF
D: NA; V: TRBV7-3; size: few; J: TRBJ2-1; DNA: TGTGCCAGCAGCTCGAAGCCGTACAATGAGCAGTTCTTC; CDR3: CASSSKPYNEQFF
D: NA; V: TRBV11-3; size: NA; J: TRBJ2-2; DNA: TGTGCCAGCAGCTTATCAGGAGGGTTCACCGGGGAGCTGTTTTTT; CDR3: CASSLSGGFTGELFF
D: TRBD1; V: TRBV11-2; size: NA; J: TRBJ2-7; DNA: TGTGCCAGCAGCGTGGACCGGGACAGGGTGCGAGAGATAAGCTCCTACGAGCAGTACTTC; CDR3: CASSVDRDRVREISSYEQYF
D: TRBD1; V: TRBV25-1; size: few; J: TRBJ2-7; DNA: TGTGCCAGAGCTCACAGGGGCCCCCCCATCTACGAGCAGTACTTC; CDR3: CARAHRGPPIYEQYF
D: NA; V: TRBV12-3/TRBV12-4; size: NA; J: TRBJ2-5; DNA: TGTGCCAGCAGTTTATCTACCCCAGGGACCCAGTACTTC; CDR3: CASSLSTPGTQYF
D: TRBD1; V: TRBV7-9; size: few; J: TRBJ1-6; DNA: TGTGCCAGCAGCTCACAGGGGGTTTATTCACCCCTCCACTTT; CDR3: CASSSQGVYSPLHF
D: NA; V: TRBV2; size: NA; J: TRBJ2-5; DNA: TGTGCCAGCAGTGTGGGGCGGATACAAGAGACCCAGTACTTC; CDR3: CASSVGRIQETQYF
D: TRBD1; V: TRBV2; size: NA; J: TRBJ1-2; DNA: TGTGCCAGCAGGACAGGGAGGCACTATGGCTACACCTTC; CDR3: CASRTGRHYGYTF
D: NA; V: TRBV20-1; size: NA; J: TRBJ2-1; DNA: TGCAGTGCTGCCCAGTCGGGAAATGAGCAGTTCTTC; CDR3: CSAAQSGNEQFF
D: NA; V: TRBV4-2; size: few; J: TRBJ2-7; DNA: TGTGCCAGCAGCCAAAGATCGGGGGAGCAGTACTTC; CDR3: CASSQRSGEQYF
D: NA; V: TRBV19; size: few; J: TRBJ2-7; DNA: TGTGCCAGTAGTGAATACGTAGGGGACTACGAGCAGTACTTC; CDR3: CASSEYVGDYEQYF
D: TRBD2; V: TRBV10-3; size: many; J: TRBJ2-1; DNA: TGTGCCATCATGGGGACTAGCGGGATAAATGAGCAGTTCTTC; CDR3: CAIMGTSGINEQFF
D: TRBD2; V: TRBV10-3; size: many; J: TRBJ2-7; DNA: TGTGCCATCAGTGTCGGGACTAGCGGCGACGAGCAGTACTTC; CDR3: CAISVGTSGDEQYF
D: TRBD2; V: TRBV29-1; size: few; J: TRBJ2-5; DNA: TGCAGCGTAAGGACTAGCGGCGCAGAGACCCAGTACTTC; CDR3: CSVRTSGAETQYF
D: NA; V: TRBV20-1; size: few; J: TRBJ1-1; DNA: TGCAGTGCACCGAGCCTCGGCAGGGGAGACACTGAAGCTTTCTTT; CDR3: CSAPSLGRGDTEAFF
D: TRBD2; V: TRBV5-4; size: NA; J: TRBJ2-2; DNA: TGTGCCAGCAGCTTGCCGGGACTAGCGGGGACCGGGGAGCTGTTTTTT; CDR3: CASSLPGLAGTGELFF
D: NA; V: TRBV12-3/TRBV12-4; size: few; J: TRBJ2-7; DNA: TGTGCCAGCAGTTTGGGTAGGAGCGAGCAGTACTTC; CDR3: CASSLGRSEQYF
D: TRBD2; V: TRBV11-3; size: NA; J: TRBJ2-1; DNA: TGTGCCAGCAGCTCCGGACTAGCGCAACTCAATGAGCAGTTCTTC; CDR3: CASSSGLAQLNEQFF
D: NA; V: TRBV4-3; size: NA; J: TRBJ2-3; DNA: TGTGCCAGCAGCCAAGGGGGTCGCACAGATACGCAGTATTTT; CDR3: CASSQGGRTDTQYF
D: NA; V: TRBV6-2/TRBV6-3; size: few; J: TRBJ2-7; DNA: TGTGCCAGCAGTTACCCGAAACAAGGGATCTCCTACGAGCAGTACTTC; CDR3: CASSYPKQGISYEQYF
D: TRBD2; V: TRBV20-1; size: NA; J: TRBJ2-1; DNA: TGCAGTGCTGAGAGGGGAGGGAGCGATGAGCAGTTCTTC; CDR3: CSAERGGSDEQFF
D: TRBD2; V: TRBV5-4; size: few; J: TRBJ2-7; DNA: TGTGCCAGCAGCGCCGGGACTAGCGGGACGCGTTCCTACGAGCAGTACTTC; CDR3: CASSAGTSGTRSYEQYF
D: NA; V: TRBV7-8; size: few; J: TRBJ1-1; DNA: TGTGCCAGCAGCCCCGGGAATAAAAACACTGAAGCTTTCTTT; CDR3: CASSPGNKNTEAFF
D: NA; V: TRBV12-3/TRBV12-4; size: few; J: TRBJ2-7; DNA: TGTGCCAGCAGTTTGGGGGAGGTGGCCGAGCAGTACTTC; CDR3: CASSLGEVAEQYF
D: NA; V: TRBV7-2; size: few; J: TRBJ2-1; DNA: TGTGCCAGCAGCTTAATCCGGAAGGGTGAGCAGTTCTTC; CDR3: CASSLIRKGEQFF
D: NA; V: TRBV11-2; size: few; J: TRBJ2-1; DNA: TGTGCCAGCAGCTTAGAGCGGCGCGGCAATGAGCAGTTCTTC; CDR3: CASSLERRGNEQFF
D: TRBD1; V: TRBV6-1; size: few; J: TRBJ2-6; DNA: TGTGCCAGCAAAGTGACAGGGGGAGCTTTCGTCCTGACTTTC; CDR3: CASKVTGGAFVLTF
D: TRBD2; V: TRBV20-1; size: few; J: TRBJ2-2; DNA: TGCAGTGCTAGTGTTAGCGGGTCCGCCGGGGAGCTGTTTTTT; CDR3: CSASVSGSAGELFF
D: TRBD1; V: TRBV12-3/TRBV12-4; size: many; J: TRBJ2-3; DNA: TGTGCCAGCAGGCGGACAGGGGGCACAGATACGCAGTATTTT; CDR3: CASRRTGGTDTQYF
D: NA; V: TRBV28; size: NA; J: TRBJ2-1; DNA: TGTGCCAGCACCCAGGGAGGCACCAGACAAAATGAGCAGTTCTTC; CDR3: CASTQGGTRQNEQFF
D: TRBD1; V: TRBV7-9; size: few; J: TRBJ2-7; DNA: TGTGCCAGCAGCCCCCGGGACAGGATCTACGAGCAGTACTTC; CDR3: CASSPRDRIYEQYF
D: TRBD1; V: TRBV19; size: few; J: TRBJ1-5; DNA: TGTGCCAGTACCCCGGACAGGGGCCGCAATCAGCCCCAGCATTTT; CDR3: CASTPDRGRNQPQHF
D: TRBD2; V: TRBV4-3; size: many; J: TRBJ2-1; DNA: TGCGCCAGCAGCCGAGGGACTAGCGGTTACAATGAGCAGTTCTTC; CDR3: CASSRGTSGYNEQFF
D: NA; V: TRBV19; size: NA; J: TRBJ2-3; DNA: TGTGCCAGTAGTATTTCAACCCCGGATACGCAGTATTTT; CDR3: CASSISTPDTQYF
D: NA; V: TRBV5-1; size: few; J: TRBJ1-3; DNA: TGCGCCAGCAGCCGGGACGGTGGGGGTGGCTCGAACACCATATATTTT; CDR3: CASSRDGGGGSNTIYF
D: NA; V: TRBV12-3/TRBV12-4; size: many; J: TRBJ2-3; DNA: TGTGCCAGCAGTCCCGCCACAGGGAGAGATACGCAGTATTTT; CDR3: CASSPATGRDTQYF
D: NA; V: TRBV7-9; size: many; J: TRBJ1-6; DNA: TGTGCCAGCAGCTTAGGAGGGGACGGGAATTCACCCCTCCACTTT; CDR3: CASSLGGDGNSPLHF
D: NA; V: TRBV5-6; size: NA; J: TRBJ2-7; DNA: TGTGCCAGCAGCCCGCCCCGACGGACCTCCTACGAGCAGTACTTC; CDR3: CASSPPRRTSYEQYF
D: NA; V: TRBV18; size: few; J: TRBJ2-3; DNA: TGTGCCAGCTCACCAGGGATCGGCACAGATACGCAGTATTTT; CDR3: CASSPGIGTDTQYF
D: NA; V: TRBV28; size: few; J: TRBJ2-7; DNA: TGTGCCAGCAGTGGTAGGACGGACCCCTACGAGCAGTACTTC; CDR3: CASSGRTDPYEQYF
D: NA; V: TRBV27; size: NA; J: TRBJ1-1; DNA: TGTGCCAGCAGTTTATCCGTGGGGGTAAGAGGCACTGAAGCTTTCTTT; CDR3: CASSLSVGVRGTEAFF
D: TRBD1; V: TRBV25-1; size: few; J: TRBJ2-1; DNA: TGTGCCAGCAGGATCGACAGGGGGCCCTATGAGCAGTTCTTC; CDR3: CASRIDRGPYEQFF
D: TRBD2; V: TRBV20-1; size: NA; J: TRBJ2-7; DNA: TGCAGTGCTAGAGAAGGACTAGGATTTTTTGAGCAGTACTTC; CDR3: CSAREGLGFFEQYF
D: NA; V: TRBV5-1; size: many; J: TRBJ1-5; DNA: TGCGCCAGCAGCTTCGATGATGTTCAAGGGCCCAATCAGCCCCAGCATTTT; CDR3: CASSFDDVQGPNQPQHF
D: TRBD2; V: TRBV4-1; size: many; J: TRBJ2-2; DNA: TGCGCCAGCAGCCGAACTAGCGGGGGGGCTAACACCGGGGAGCTGTTTTTT; CDR3: CASSRTSGGANTGELFF
D: TRBD2; V: TRBV29-1; size: NA; J: TRBJ2-5; DNA: TGCAGCGTTGGGGGAGCGGGGCAAGAGACCCAGTACTTC; CDR3: CSVGGAGQETQYF
D: NA; V: TRBV9; size: few; J: TRBJ1-4; DNA: TGTGCCAGCAGCGGTGCAACTAATGAAAAACTGTTTTTT; CDR3: CASSGATNEKLFF
D: TRBD1; V: TRBV7-2; size: few; J: TRBJ2-7; DNA: TGTGCCAGTGGGACAGGAGCCTCCTACGAGCAGTACTTC; CDR3: CASGTGASYEQYF
D: TRBD2; V: TRBV18; size: NA; J: TRBJ2-1; DNA: TGTGCCAGCTCACCGGTGGCTAGCGGATACAATGAGCAGTTCTTC; CDR3: CASSPVASGYNEQFF
D: TRBD1; V: TRBV10-3; size: NA; J: TRBJ2-5; DNA: TGTGCCATCAGTGAGCCATTAGGGACAGCACAAGAGACCCAGTACTTC; CDR3: CAISEPLGTAQETQYF
D: TRBD1; V: TRBV12-3/TRBV12-4; size: few; J: TRBJ1-2; DNA: TGTGCCAGCAGCCCGGGACAGGGGGTCGCCTATGGCTACACCTTC; CDR3: CASSPGQGVAYGYTF